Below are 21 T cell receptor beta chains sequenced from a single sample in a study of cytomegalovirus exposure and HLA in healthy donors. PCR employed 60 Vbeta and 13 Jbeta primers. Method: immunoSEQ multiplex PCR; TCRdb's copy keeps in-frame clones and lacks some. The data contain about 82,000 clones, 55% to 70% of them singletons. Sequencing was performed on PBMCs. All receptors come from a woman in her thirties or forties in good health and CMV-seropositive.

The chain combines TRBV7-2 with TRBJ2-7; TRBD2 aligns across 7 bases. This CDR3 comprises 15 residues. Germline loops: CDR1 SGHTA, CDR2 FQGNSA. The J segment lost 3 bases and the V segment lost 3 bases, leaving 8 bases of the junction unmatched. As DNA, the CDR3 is TGTGCCAGCAGCTTCGTCCCGGCGGGAGTCTACGAGCAGTACTTC. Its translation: CASSFVPAGVYEQYF.

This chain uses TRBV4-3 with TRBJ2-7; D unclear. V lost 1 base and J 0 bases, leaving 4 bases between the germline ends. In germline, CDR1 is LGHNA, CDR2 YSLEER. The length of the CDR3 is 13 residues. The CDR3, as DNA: TGCGCCAGCAGCCAAGCGGTCTCCTACGAGCAGTACTTC. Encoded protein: CASSQAVSYEQYF.

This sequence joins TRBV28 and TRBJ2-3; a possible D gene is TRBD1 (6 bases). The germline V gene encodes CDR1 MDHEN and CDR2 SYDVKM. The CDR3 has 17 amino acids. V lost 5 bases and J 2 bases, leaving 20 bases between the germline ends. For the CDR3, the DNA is TGTGCCAGCAGTCCAACACAGGGAAGACCCTTCACAGATACGCAGTATTTT. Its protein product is CASSPTQGRPFTDTQYF.

CDR3 loop: CASSEGAQDTQYF. CDR3 nucleotides: TGTGCCAGTAGTGAGGGGGCCCAAGATACGCAGTATTTT. This chain uses TRBV19 with TRBJ2-3; TRBD1 matches at 7 bases. The V segment lost 5 bases and the J segment 5 bases; nucleotides outside the gene matches: 4. The CDR3 sequence is 13 residues long. Germline V gives CDR1 LNHDA, CDR2 SQIVND (reference sequence).

CDR3 sequence (DNA): TGTGCCAGCAGCTCAGGGACAGGGATAGGCTACGAGCAGTACTTC. It specifies CASSSGTGIGYEQYF. This sequence joins TRBV11-1 and TRBJ2-7, with TRBD1 matching over 9 bases. V lost 4 bases to trimming and J lost 3 bases; unmatched junction nucleotides: 7. CDR1 and CDR2 (germline): SGHAT, FQDESV (reference sequence). The CDR3 is 15 amino acids.

CDR3 DNA: TGTGCCAGCAGTTTACGCATCCGGGACTCGCCCTCCCAGGAGCTGTTTTTT. Translation: CASSLRIRDSPSQELFF. This chain uses TRBV27 with TRBJ2-2, with D maybe TRBD2 (6 bases). The germline V gene has CDR1 MNHEY and CDR2 SMNVEV (reference sequence). This CDR3 is built from 17 residues. Trimming cost V 2 bases and J 10 bases, with 23 bases left between them.

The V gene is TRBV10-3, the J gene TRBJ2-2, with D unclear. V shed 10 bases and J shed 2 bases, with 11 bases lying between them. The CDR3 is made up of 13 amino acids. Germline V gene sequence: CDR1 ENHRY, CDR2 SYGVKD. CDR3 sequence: CATKKLNTGELFF. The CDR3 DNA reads TGTGCCACTAAGAAGCTCAACACCGGGGAGCTGTTTTTT.

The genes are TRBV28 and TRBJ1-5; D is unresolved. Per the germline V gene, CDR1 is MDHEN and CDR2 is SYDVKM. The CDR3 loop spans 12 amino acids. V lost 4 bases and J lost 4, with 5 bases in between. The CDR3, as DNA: TGTGCCAGCAGTTCACTTAATCAGCCCCAGCATTTT. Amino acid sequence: CASSSLNQPQHF. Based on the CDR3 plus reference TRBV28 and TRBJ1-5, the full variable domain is DVKVTQSSRYLVKRTGEKVFLECVQDMDHENMFWYRQDPGLGLRLIYFSYDVKMKEKGDIPEGYSVSREKKERFSLILESASTNQTSMYLCASSSLNQPQHFGDGTRLSIL.

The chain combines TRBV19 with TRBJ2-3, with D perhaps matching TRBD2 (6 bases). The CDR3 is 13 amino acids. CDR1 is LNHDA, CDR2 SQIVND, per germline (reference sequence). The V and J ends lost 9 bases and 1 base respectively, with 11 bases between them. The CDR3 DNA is TGTGCCAGCCGTTCTAGCGGCACAGATACGCAGTATTTT. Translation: CASRSSGTDTQYF.

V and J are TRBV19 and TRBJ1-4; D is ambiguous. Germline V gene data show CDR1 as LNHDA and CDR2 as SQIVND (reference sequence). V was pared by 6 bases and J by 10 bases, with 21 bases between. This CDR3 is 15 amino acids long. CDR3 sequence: CASRPRWGGVRKLFF. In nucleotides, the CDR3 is TGTGCCAGTAGACCGCGGTGGGGAGGAGTGAGAAAACTGTTTTTT.

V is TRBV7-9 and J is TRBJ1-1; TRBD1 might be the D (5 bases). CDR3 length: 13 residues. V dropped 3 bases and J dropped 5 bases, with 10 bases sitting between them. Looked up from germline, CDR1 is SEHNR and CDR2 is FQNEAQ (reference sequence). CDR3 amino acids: CASSFGGVTEAFF. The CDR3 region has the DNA TGTGCCAGCAGCTTCGGAGGGGTTACTGAAGCTTTCTTT.

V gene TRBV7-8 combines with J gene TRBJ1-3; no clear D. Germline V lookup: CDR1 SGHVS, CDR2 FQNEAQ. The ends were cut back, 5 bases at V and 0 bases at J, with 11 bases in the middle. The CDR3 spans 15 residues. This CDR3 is CASSPDRVSGNTIYF. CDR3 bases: TGTGCCAGCAGCCCAGACCGGGTCTCTGGAAACACCATATATTTT.

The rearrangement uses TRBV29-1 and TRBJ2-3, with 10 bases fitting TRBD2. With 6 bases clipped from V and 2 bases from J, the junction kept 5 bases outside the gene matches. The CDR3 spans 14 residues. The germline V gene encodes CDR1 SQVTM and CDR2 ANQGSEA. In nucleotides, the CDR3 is TGCAGCGTGCCCGGACTAGCGGCCACAGATACGCAGTATTTT. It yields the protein CSVPGLAATDTQYF.

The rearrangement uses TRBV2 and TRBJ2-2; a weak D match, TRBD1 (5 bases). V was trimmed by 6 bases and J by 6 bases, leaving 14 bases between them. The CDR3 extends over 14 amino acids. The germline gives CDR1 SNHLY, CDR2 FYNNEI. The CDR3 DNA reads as TGTGCCAGCAGCGAAAGACAGACAGCCGGGGAGCTGTTTTTT. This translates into CASSERQTAGELFF. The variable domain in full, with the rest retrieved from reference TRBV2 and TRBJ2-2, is EPEVTQTPSHQVTQMGQEVILRCVPISNHLYFYWYRQILGQKVEFLVSFYNNEISEKSEIFDDQFSVERPDGSNFTLKIRSTKLEDSAMYFCASSERQTAGELFFGEGSRLTVL.

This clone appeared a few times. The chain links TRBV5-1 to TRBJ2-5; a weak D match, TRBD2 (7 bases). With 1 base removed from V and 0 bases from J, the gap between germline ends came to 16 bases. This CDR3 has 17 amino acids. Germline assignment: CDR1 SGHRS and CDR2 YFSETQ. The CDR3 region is CASSLLGGLSYQETQYF. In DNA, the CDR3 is TGCGCCAGCAGCTTGCTCGGGGGGCTTTCGTACCAAGAGACCCAGTACTTC.

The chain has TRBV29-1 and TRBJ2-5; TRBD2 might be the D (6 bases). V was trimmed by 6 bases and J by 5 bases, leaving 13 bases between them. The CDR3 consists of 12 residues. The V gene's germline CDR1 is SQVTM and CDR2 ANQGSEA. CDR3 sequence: CSVLAGGETQYF. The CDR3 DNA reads TGCAGCGTACTAGCTGGGGGGGAGACCCAGTACTTC. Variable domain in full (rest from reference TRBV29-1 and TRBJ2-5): SAVISQKPSRDICQRGTSLTIQCQVDSQVTMMFWYRQQPGQSLTLIATANQGSEATYESGFVIDKFPISRPNLTFSTLTVSNMSPEDSSIYLCSVLAGGETQYFGPGTRLLVL.

CDR3 loop: CASSPRGRAGGNEQFF. DNA for the CDR3: TGTGCCAGCAGCCCCCGGGGGCGGGCGGGAGGCAATGAGCAGTTCTTC. V gene TRBV7-6 combines with J gene TRBJ2-1; 8 bases are shared with TRBD2. Germline-derived CDR1 and CDR2 are SGHVS and FNYEAQ. With 5 bases clipped from V and 6 bases from J, the junction kept 12 bases outside the gene matches. The CDR3 runs 16 residues.

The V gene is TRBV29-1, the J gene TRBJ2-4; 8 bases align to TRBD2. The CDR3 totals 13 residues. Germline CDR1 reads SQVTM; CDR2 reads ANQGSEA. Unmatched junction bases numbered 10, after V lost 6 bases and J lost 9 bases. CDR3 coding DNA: TGCAGCGTCGGGGGGGACGCGAACCGCATTCAGTACTTC. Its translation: CSVGGDANRIQYF.

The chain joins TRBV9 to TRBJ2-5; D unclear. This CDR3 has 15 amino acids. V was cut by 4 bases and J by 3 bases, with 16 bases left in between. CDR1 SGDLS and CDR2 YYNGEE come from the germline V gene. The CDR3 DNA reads TGTGCCAGCAGCCCAAGAGGAAACTTGAAAGAGACCCAGTACTTC. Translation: CASSPRGNLKETQYF.

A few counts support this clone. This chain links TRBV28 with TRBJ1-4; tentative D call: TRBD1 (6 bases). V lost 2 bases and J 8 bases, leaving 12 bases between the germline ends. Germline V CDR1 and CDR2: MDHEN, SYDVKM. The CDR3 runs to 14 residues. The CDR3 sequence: CASSLPQGNEKLFF. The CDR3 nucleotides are TGTGCCAGCAGTTTACCACAGGGAAACGAAAAACTGTTTTTT. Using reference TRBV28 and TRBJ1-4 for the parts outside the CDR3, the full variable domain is DVKVTQSSRYLVKRTGEKVFLECVQDMDHENMFWYRQDPGLGLRLIYFSYDVKMKEKGDIPEGYSVSREKKERFSLILESASTNQTSMYLCASSLPQGNEKLFFGSGTQLSVL.

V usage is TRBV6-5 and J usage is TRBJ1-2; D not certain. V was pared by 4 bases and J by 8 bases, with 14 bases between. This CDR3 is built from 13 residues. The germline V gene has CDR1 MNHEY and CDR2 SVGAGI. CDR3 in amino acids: CASSSRDQAGYTF. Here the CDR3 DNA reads TGTGCCAGCAGTTCCCGGGATCAGGCAGGCTACACCTTC.